The rows below give T cell receptor beta chains drawn from one sample of a study of blood T cell repertoires in COVID-19. Only in-frame clones appear in the TCRdb table, and some are missing; sequencing was by immunoSEQ multiplex PCR. The table shows roughly 380,000 clones, with about nine tenths occurring only once. The specimen was peripheral blood. All receptors derive from a middle-aged woman with COVID-19, enrolled during active disease. Each CDR3 is given with its conserved first and last residue. A D gene is named only where the DNA matches it firmly. Only some rows state a clone size, as once, few, many or a class for expanded clones.

>TRBJ2-3|TRBV27|once|TRBD2
TGTGCCAGCAGTTCCAGCGGGGCCAGCACAGATACGCAGTATTTT
CASSSSGASTDTQYF
>TRBJ2-7|TRBV28|NA|NA
TGTGCCAGCAGTCTCCCCGGGACATCTTCCTACGAGCAGTACTTC
CASSLPGTSSYEQYF
>TRBJ1-6|TRBV9|NA|TRBD1
TGTGCCAGCAGCGTCGACAGGGGGCACTCACCCCTCCACTTT
CASSVDRGHSPLHF
>TRBJ1-1|TRBV19|NA|NA
TGTGCCAGTAGTATAAGGTCTCAGGGGATGAACACTGAAGCTTTCTTT
CASSIRSQGMNTEAFF
>TRBJ2-5|TRBV28|NA|TRBD1
TGTGCCAGCAGTTCGACAGGGGTGGAGACCCAGTACTTC
CASSSTGVETQYF
>TRBJ1-1|TRBV4-3|NA|NA
TGCGCCAGCAGCCTGGGACGCGGGGAGACCACTGAAGCTTTCTTT
CASSLGRGETTEAFF
>TRBJ1-1|TRBV28|NA|NA
TGTGCCAGCAGTTTATGGGCTGGCGGAACAGGGTTCATGAACACTGAAGCTTTCTTT
CASSLWAGGTGFMNTEAFF
>TRBJ2-7|TRBV10-3|NA|TRBD2
TGTGCCATCAGTGGGGCGGGGGGAATCCACGAGCAGTACTTC
CAISGAGGIHEQYF
>TRBJ1-6|TRBV7-9|few|TRBD1
TGTGCCAGCACCGGGACAGGGAATTCACCCCTCCACTTT
CASTGTGNSPLHF
>TRBJ2-7|TRBV7-9|NA|TRBD2
TGTGCCAGCAGCCACGCTCGAGCGCGGGAGACCTACGAGCAGTACTTC
CASSHARARETYEQYF
>TRBJ2-2|TRBV30|NA|TRBD1
TGTGCCTGGAGCGCGGGACAGGGGAACACCGGGGAGCTGTTTTTT
CAWSAGQGNTGELFF
>TRBJ1-5|TRBV27|NA|NA
TGTGCCAGCAGTCCCGGGGTAGCAGACCTTCATTTCTCCCAGCATTTT
CASSPGVADLHFSQHF
>TRBJ1-1|TRBV19|NA|TRBD1
TGTGCCAGTAGTCAACAGGGGTCCACTGAAGCTTTCTTT
CASSQQGSTEAFF
>TRBJ2-7|TRBV19|NA|NA
TGTGCCACTTTCGGGGGTTCCGAGCAGTACTTC
CATFGGSEQYF
>TRBJ2-1|TRBV27|NA|NA
TGTGCCAGCAGTTTATTCCCGACAGCCCATGAGCAGTTCTTC
CASSLFPTAHEQFF
>TRBJ1-5|TRBV18|NA|TRBD1
TGTGCCAGCTCACCAGGACAGGTAGATCAGCCCCAGCATTTT
CASSPGQVDQPQHF
>TRBJ2-3|TRBV18|NA|NA
TGTGCCAGCTCTCCAGTTCTTCAGGGAAGCGCAGATACGCAGTATTTT
CASSPVLQGSADTQYF
>TRBJ1-3|TRBV5-4|NA|TRBD1
TGTGCCAGCAGCATAGGACAGGCCCCCTCTGGAAACACCATATATTTT
CASSIGQAPSGNTIYF
>TRBJ1-2|TRBV5-4|NA|NA
TGTGCCAGCAGCTTGGTTGTGAGAGACAGTCCTTATGGCTACACCTTC
CASSLVVRDSPYGYTF
>TRBJ1-1|TRBV5-1|NA|NA
TGCGCCAGCAGCTTAACTAAGGGAGGAGACACTGAAGCTTTCTTT
CASSLTKGGDTEAFF
>TRBJ1-1|TRBV6-5|NA|NA
TGTGCCAGCAGTCCTAGACAGACCACTGAAGCTTTCTTT
CASSPRQTTEAFF
>TRBJ2-1|TRBV24-1|NA|TRBD2
TGTGCCACCAGTGAGCCGGGACTAGCGGGGGGGGGCAGGAATGAGCAGTTCTTC
CATSEPGLAGGGRNEQFF
>TRBJ1-3|TRBV2|NA|TRBD1
TGTGCCAGCAGTGCCTACAGGGGAAAGGCTGGAAACACCATATATTTT
CASSAYRGKAGNTIYF
>TRBJ2-3|TRBV25-1|NA|TRBD1
TGTGCCAGCAGTGAATCTAACAGGGGGTCAGATACGCAGTATTTT
CASSESNRGSDTQYF